This T cell receptor (beta chain) was recorded in a study of blood T cell repertoires in COVID-19. Study at large: Material from acute and convalescent COVID-19 was sourced from the United States, Italy and Spain.

V lost 6 bases to trimming and J lost 0 bases, with 9 bases between them. The CDR3 totals 15 residues. Germline CDR1 ENHRY, CDR2 SYGVKD. Data came from immunoSEQ multiplex PCR; TCRdb stores just in-frame clones and leaves some out. This table has some 410,000 clones, over 75% appearing once. Sequencing used PBMCs or T cells enriched from blood (not recorded which). The receptor was derived from a woman aged 30 to 39 with acute COVID-19. The rearrangement joins TRBV10-3 to TRBJ1-6; unclear D gene. CDR3 loop: CAISAGSSYNSPLHF. CDR3 coding DNA: TGTGCCATCAGCGCCGGGAGCTCCTATAATTCACCCCTCCACTTT.